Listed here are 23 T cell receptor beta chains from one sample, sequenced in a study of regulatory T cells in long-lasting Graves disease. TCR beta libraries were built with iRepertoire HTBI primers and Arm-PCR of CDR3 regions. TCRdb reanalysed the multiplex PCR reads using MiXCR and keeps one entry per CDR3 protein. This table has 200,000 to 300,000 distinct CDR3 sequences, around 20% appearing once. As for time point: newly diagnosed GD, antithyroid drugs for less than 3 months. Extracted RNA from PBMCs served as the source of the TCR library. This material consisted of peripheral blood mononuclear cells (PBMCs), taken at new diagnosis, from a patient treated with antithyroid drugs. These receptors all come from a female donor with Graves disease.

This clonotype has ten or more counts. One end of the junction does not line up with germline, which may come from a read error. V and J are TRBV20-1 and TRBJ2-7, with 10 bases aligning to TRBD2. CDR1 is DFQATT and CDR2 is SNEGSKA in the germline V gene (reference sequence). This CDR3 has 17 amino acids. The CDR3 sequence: CSVRESSGGGSLYEQYF. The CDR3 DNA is TGCAGTGTTAGAGAATCGAGCGGGGGGGGTAGTCTCTACGAGCAGTACTTC.

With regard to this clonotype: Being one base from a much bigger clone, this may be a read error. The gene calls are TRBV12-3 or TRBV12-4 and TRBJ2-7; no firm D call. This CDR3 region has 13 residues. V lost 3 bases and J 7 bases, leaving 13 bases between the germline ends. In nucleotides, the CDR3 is TGTGCCAGCAGTTTTAGTCAATACAATGAGCAGTACTTC. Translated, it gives CASSFSQYNEQYF.

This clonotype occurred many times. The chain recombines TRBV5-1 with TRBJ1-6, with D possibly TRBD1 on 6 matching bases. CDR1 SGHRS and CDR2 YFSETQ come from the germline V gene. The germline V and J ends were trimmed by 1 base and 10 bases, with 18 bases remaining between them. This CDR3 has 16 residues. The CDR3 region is CASSLYAGASESPLHF. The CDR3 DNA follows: TGCGCCAGCAGCTTGTACGCAGGGGCCTCTGAATCACCCCTCCACTTT.

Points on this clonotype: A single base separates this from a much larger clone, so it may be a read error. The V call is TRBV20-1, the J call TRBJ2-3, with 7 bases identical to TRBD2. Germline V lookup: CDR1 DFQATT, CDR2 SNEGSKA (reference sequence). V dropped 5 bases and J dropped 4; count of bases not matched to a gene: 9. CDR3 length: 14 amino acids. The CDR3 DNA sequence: TGCAGTGCTCTCCGCGGGGGTACCGCAGATACGCAGTATTTT. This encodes CSALRGGTADTQYF.

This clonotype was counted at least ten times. The CDR3 DNA sequence: TGTGCCAGCAGCTTAGCGGGCAGAGAGGGCTACACCTTC. Its protein is CASSLAGREGYTF. The chain employs TRBV7-2 and TRBJ1-2, with D unclear. Trimming took off 0 bases at V and 8 bases at J, with 10 bases between the two ends. The CDR3 length is 13 residues. Germline assignment: CDR1 SGHTA and CDR2 FQGNSA.

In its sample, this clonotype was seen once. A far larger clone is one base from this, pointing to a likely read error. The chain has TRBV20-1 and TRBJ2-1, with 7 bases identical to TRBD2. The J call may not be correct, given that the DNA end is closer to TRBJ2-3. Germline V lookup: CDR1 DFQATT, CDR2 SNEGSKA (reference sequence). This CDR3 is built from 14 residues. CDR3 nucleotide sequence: TGCGGTGCTAGAGATCGGCTAGCGGTGGGTACGCAGTATTTT. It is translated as CGARDRLAVGTQYF.

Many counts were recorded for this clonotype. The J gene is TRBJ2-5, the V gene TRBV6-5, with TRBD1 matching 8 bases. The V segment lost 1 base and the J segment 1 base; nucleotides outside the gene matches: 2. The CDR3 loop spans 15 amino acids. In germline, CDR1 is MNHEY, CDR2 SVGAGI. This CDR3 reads CASSYYDRGQETQYF. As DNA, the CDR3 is TGTGCCAGCAGTTACTACGACAGGGGCCAAGAGACCCAGTACTTC.

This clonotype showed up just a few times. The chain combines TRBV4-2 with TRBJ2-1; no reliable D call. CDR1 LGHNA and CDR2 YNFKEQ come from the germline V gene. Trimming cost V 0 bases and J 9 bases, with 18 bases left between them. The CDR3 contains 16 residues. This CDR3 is CASSQDLRPSLGEQFF. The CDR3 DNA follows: TGTGCCAGCAGCCAAGATCTGAGACCATCCCTCGGTGAGCAGTTCTTC.

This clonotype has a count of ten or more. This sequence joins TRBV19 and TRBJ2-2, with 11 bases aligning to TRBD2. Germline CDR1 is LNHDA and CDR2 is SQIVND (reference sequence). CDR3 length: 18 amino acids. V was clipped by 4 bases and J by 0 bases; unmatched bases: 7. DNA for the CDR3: TGTGCCAGTAGTACAATTAGGACTAGCGGGTCGAACACCGGGGAGCTGTTTTTT. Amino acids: CASSTIRTSGSNTGELFF.

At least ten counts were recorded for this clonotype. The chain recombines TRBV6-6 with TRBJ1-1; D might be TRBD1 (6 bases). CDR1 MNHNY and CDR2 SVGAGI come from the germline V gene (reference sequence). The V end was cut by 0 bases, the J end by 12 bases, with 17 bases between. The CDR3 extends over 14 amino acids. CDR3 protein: CASSYSVSGGDTFF. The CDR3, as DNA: TGTGCCAGCAGTTACTCGGTTTCCGGGGGCGACACTTTCTTT.

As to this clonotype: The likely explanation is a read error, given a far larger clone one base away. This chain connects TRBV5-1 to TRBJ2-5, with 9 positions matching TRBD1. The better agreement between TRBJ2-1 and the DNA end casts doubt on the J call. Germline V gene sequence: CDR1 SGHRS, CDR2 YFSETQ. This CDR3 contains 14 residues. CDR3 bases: TGCGCCAGCAGCATAGGGACAGGGTACGGTGAGCAGTTCTTC. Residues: CASSIGTGYGEQFF.

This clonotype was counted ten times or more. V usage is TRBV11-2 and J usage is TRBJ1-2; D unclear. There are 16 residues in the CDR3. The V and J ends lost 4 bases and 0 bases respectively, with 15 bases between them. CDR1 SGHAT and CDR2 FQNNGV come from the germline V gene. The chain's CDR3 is CASSSRAGWPNYGYTF. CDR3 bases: TGTGCCAGCAGCTCTAGAGCGGGGTGGCCTAACTATGGCTACACCTTC.

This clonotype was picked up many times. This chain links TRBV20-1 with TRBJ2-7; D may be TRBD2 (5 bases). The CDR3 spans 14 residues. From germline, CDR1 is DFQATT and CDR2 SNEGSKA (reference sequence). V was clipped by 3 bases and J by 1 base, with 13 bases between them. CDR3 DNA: TGCAGTGCTAGCGAGGCGGAGCGGTCCTACGAGCAGTACTTC. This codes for CSASEAERSYEQYF.

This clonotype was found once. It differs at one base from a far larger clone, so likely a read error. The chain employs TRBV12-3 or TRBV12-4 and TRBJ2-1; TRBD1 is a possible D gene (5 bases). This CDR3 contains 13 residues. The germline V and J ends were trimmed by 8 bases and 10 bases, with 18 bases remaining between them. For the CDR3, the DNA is TGTGCCAGCCGGCTGGACAACTCCTACGAGCAGTTCTTC. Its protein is CASRLDNSYEQFF.

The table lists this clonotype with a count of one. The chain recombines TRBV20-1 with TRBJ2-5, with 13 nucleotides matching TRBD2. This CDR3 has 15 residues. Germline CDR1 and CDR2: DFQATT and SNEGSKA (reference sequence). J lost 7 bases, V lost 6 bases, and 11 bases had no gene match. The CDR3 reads CSARLTSGGSGTQYF. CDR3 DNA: TGCAGTGCAAGGCTGACTAGCGGGGGGTCCGGGACCCAGTACTTC.

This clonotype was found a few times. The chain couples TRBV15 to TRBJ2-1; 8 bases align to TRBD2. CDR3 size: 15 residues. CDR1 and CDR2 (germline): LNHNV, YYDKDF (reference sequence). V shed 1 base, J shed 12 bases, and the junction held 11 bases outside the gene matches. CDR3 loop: CATSRAGGWDRGQFF. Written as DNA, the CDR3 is TGTGCCACCAGCAGAGCGGGAGGGTGGGACCGCGGGCAGTTCTTC.

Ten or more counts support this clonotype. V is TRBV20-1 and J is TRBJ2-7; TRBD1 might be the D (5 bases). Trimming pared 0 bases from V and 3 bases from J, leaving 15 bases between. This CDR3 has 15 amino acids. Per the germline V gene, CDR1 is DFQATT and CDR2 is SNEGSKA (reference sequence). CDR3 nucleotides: TGCAGTGCTAGAGATCAAGAAAAGGGGATCTACGAGCAGTACTTC. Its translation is CSARDQEKGIYEQYF.

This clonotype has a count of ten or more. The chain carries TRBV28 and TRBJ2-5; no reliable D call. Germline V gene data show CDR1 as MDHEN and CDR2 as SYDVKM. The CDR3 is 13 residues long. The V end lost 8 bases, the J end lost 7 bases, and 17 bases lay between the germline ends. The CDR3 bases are TGTGCCAGCTCTACCTTCCTCTTGGGGACCCAGTACTTC. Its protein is CASSTFLLGTQYF.

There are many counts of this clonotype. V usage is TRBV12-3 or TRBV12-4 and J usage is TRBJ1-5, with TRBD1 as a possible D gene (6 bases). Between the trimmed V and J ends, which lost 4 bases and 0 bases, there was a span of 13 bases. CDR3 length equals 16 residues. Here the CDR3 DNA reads TGTGCCAGCAGTTGGGGGGGGGGGGCTAGCAATCAGCCCCAGCATTTT. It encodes CASSWGGGASNQPQHF.

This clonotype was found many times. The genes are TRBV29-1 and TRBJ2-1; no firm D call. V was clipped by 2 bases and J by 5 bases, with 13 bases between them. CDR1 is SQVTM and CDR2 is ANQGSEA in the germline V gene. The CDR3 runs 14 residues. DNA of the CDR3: TGCAGCGTTGAACCCGGGTGGCGTAACAATGAGCAGTTCTTC. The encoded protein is CSVEPGWRNNEQFF.

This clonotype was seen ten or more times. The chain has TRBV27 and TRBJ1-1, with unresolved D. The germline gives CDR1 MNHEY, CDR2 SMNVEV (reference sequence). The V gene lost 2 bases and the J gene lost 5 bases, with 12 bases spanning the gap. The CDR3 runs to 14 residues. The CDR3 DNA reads TGTGCCAGCAGTTTAGTGGGAAAAGGAACTGAAGCTTTCTTT. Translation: CASSLVGKGTEAFF.

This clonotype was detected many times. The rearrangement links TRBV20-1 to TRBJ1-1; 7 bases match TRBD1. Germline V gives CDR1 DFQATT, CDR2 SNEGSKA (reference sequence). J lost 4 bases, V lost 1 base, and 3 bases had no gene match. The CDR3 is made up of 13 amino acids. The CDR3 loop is CSARADRSTEAFF. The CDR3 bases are TGCAGTGCTAGAGCGGACAGGAGCACTGAAGCTTTCTTT.

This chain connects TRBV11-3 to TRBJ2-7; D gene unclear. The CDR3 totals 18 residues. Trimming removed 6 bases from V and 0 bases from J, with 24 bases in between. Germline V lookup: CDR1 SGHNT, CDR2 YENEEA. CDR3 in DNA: TGTGCCAGCAGTTCCCCCCCTGGGCAGGCGGCGAGCTCCTACGAGCAGTACTTC. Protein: CASSSPPGQAASSYEQYF. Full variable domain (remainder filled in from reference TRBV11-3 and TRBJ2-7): EAGVVQSPRYKIIEKKQPVAFWCNPISGHNTLYWYLQNLGQGPELLIRYENEEAVDDSQLPKDRFSAERLKGVDSTLKIQPAELGDSAVYLCASSSPPGQAASSYEQYFGPGTRLTVT.